This T cell receptor beta chain derives from a study of blood T cell repertoires in COVID-19. Overall study context: Researchers got acute and convalescent COVID-19 samples from the United States, Italy and Spain. The analysed material was cDNA or gDNA that came from T cells, B-cell-depleted T cells, or PBMCs.

The CDR3 spans 16 residues. Germline assignment: CDR1 KGHSH and CDR2 LQKENI. V lost 1 base and J lost 4; bases outside the gene matches: 6. How the authors handled the data: Counts of nucleated cells, estimated from reference gene primer amplification, were obtained. Sequencing used immunoSEQ multiplex PCR; TCRdb keeps in-frame clones, though not all of them. For V, J and clone size, that table is used; D and trimming come from the DNA. This table holds more than 85,000 clones, 75% to 95% found once. The chain is built from TRBV18 and TRBJ2-1; 8 nucleotides line up with TRBD2. The sequenced material came from peripheral blood. This clonotype originated in a man aged 18 to 30 with acute or convalescent COVID-19. CDR3 region: CASSPLDAGGYNEQFF. The CDR3, as DNA: TGTGCCAGCTCACCACTTGACGCGGGGGGTTACAATGAGCAGTTCTTC.